Below are 16 T cell receptor beta chains sequenced from a single sample in a study of blood T cell repertoires in COVID-19. Repertoires were generated with immunoSEQ multiplex PCR, while TCRdb's copy carries only in-frame clones and drops some. Among approximately 250,000 clones listed, approximately 84% were seen once. Sequenced material: peripheral blood. The receptors stem from a man aged 35 to 55 with acute or convalescent COVID-19.

The CDR3, as DNA: TGTGCCAGCAGAGACAGGGGTAACACTGAAGCTTTCTTT. Translation: CASRDRGNTEAFF. The rearrangement links TRBV3-1 (or the pseudogene TRBV3-2) to TRBJ1-1; 8 bases are shared with TRBD1. Losses at the gene ends were 6 bases for V and 2 bases for J; bases not matched to a gene: 2. Germline V lookup: CDR1 LGHDT, CDR2 YNNKEL (reference sequence). CDR3 length: 13 amino acids.

The rearrangement joins TRBV11-2 to TRBJ1-1, with D tentatively TRBD1 (5 bases). Deletions cut 7 bases from V and 7 bases from J, with 19 bases between. The CDR3 sequence is 14 residues long. The germline V gene encodes CDR1 SGHAT and CDR2 FQNNGV. DNA for the CDR3: TGTGCCAGCACCCTGACAGCGGGGATGGGTGAAGCTTTCTTT. It specifies CASTLTAGMGEAFF. Supplemented by reference TRBV11-2 and TRBJ1-1, the full variable domain reads EAGVAQSPRYKIIEKRQSVAFWCNPISGHATLYWYQQILGQGPKLLIQFQNNGVVDDSQLPKDRFSAERLKGVDSTLKIQPAKLEDSAVYLCASTLTAGMGEAFFGQGTRLTVV.

V and J are TRBV29-1 and TRBJ2-5; 7 nucleotides agree with TRBD1. The length of the CDR3 is 13 residues. V shed 2 bases, J shed 7 bases, and the junction held 7 bases outside the gene matches. The germline gives CDR1 SQVTM, CDR2 ANQGSEA. CDR3 bases: TGCAGCGTTGAAAATGGAACAGGGGCGACCCAGTACTTC. Amino acid sequence: CSVENGTGATQYF.

The chain couples TRBV6-1 to TRBJ1-1; 9 nucleotides match TRBD1. V lost 2 bases to trimming and J lost 1 base; unmatched junction nucleotides: 8. Germline V gene sequence: CDR1 MNHNS, CDR2 SASEGT. This CDR3 is 17 amino acids long. The CDR3 sequence: CASSEPRGGQGNTEAFF. The CDR3 region has the DNA TGTGCCAGCAGTGAACCGCGTGGGGGACAGGGGAACACTGAAGCTTTCTTT.

The chain employs TRBV6-5 and TRBJ1-3; D call uncertain. With 2 bases removed from V and 0 bases from J, the gap between germline ends came to 8 bases. This CDR3 region has 15 residues. The V gene's germline CDR1 is MNHEY and CDR2 SVGAGI. The CDR3 spells CASSYDTTSGNTIYF. CDR3 coding DNA: TGTGCCAGCAGTTACGACACAACCTCTGGAAACACCATATATTTT.

This clone was recorded only once. The rearrangement joins TRBV11-2 to TRBJ2-1; 9 nucleotides align to TRBD2. Germline CDR1 SGHAT, CDR2 FQNNGV. The CDR3 loop spans 16 amino acids. Trimming cost V 5 bases and J 7 bases; bases outside gene matches: 12. The CDR3 region has the DNA TGTGCCAGCAGCCCCCAGGGGCGGGGGGGCCGGAATGAGCAGTTCTTC. It codes for CASSPQGRGGRNEQFF.

This chain joins TRBV18 and TRBJ1-2; 9 bases match TRBD1. This CDR3 spans 15 amino acids. Losses at the gene ends were 3 bases for V and 4 bases for J; bases not matched to a gene: 6. CDR1 is KGHSH, CDR2 LQKENI, per germline. In DNA, the CDR3 is TGTGCCAGCTCACCGACAGGGGGTGATCTCTATGGCTACACCTTC. It encodes CASSPTGGDLYGYTF.

The rearrangement links TRBV18 to TRBJ1-3; D unclear. Germline V gene data show CDR1 as KGHSH and CDR2 as LQKENI. V dropped 6 bases and J dropped 1 base, with 7 bases sitting between them. The CDR3 runs 13 residues. This CDR3 is CASSPLSGNTIYF. DNA for the CDR3: TGTGCCAGCTCCCCTCTTTCTGGAAACACCATATATTTT.

The chain couples TRBV7-6 to TRBJ2-1; possible D gene TRBD2, 5 bases. Trimming took 5 bases from V and 7 from J, leaving 27 bases between them. The CDR3 totals 18 residues. The germline V gene has CDR1 SGHVS and CDR2 FNYEAQ. The CDR3 here is CASSEYGHSEGTDNEQFF. CDR3 sequence (DNA): TGTGCCAGCAGCGAATATGGGCACAGTGAGGGTACGGATAATGAGCAGTTCTTC. Filled out from reference TRBV7-6 and TRBJ2-1, the complete variable domain reads GAGVSQSPRYKVTKRGQDVALRCDPISGHVSLYWYRQALGQGPEFLTYFNYEAQQDKSGLPNDRFSAERPEGSISTLTIQRTEQRDSAMYRCASSEYGHSEGTDNEQFFGPGTRLTVL.

V is TRBV3-1 (or the pseudogene TRBV3-2) and J is TRBJ1-6; unclear D gene. Deletions cut 7 bases from V and 7 bases from J, with 14 bases between. Germline CDR1 is LGHDT and CDR2 is YNNKEL (reference sequence). The CDR3 length is 14 residues. CDR3 DNA: TGTGCCAGCACCGGGGAGGTTTGGAATTCACCCCTCCACTTT. This encodes CASTGEVWNSPLHF.

The V gene is TRBV5-1, the J gene TRBJ2-5, with D possibly TRBD2 on 6 matching bases. V was clipped by 0 bases and J by 5 bases, with 8 bases between them. Looked up from germline, CDR1 is SGHRS and CDR2 is YFSETQ. This CDR3 spans 13 amino acids. The CDR3 region is CASSLAGVETQYF. CDR3 sequence (DNA): TGCGCCAGCAGCTTGGCGGGGGTCGAGACCCAGTACTTC.

The J gene is TRBJ1-1, the V gene TRBV6-5, with D maybe TRBD1 (5 bases). Germline values: CDR1 MNHEY, CDR2 SVGAGI. The CDR3 extends over 14 amino acids. V shed 4 bases and J shed 4 bases, with 13 bases lying between them. The chain's CDR3 is CASSFLPGRTEAFF. The CDR3 region has the DNA TGTGCCAGCAGTTTCCTACCAGGGCGCACTGAAGCTTTCTTT.

V usage is TRBV10-3 and J usage is TRBJ1-4; TRBD1 matches at 9 bases. Germline assignment: CDR1 ENHRY and CDR2 SYGVKD. CDR3 length: 16 residues. After removal of 2 bases from V and 7 bases from J, the junction contained 8 bases not matched to a gene. The CDR3 sequence is CAISETPGQGVEKLFF. The CDR3 nucleotides read TGTGCCATCAGTGAGACACCGGGACAGGGTGTTGAAAAACTGTTTTTT.

The chain couples TRBV30 to TRBJ2-5; the D gene is possibly TRBD2 (5 bases). V was shortened by 5 bases and J by 5 bases, with 18 bases between the two germline ends. Germline CDR1 GTSNPN, CDR2 SVGIG (reference sequence). The CDR3 has 14 amino acids. CDR3 amino acids: CAWEGMGREETQYF. The CDR3 DNA follows: TGTGCCTGGGAGGGTATGGGAAGGGAGGAGACCCAGTACTTC.

The chain recombines TRBV28 with TRBJ1-4, with D possibly TRBD1 on 6 matching bases. The CDR3 sequence is 15 residues long. The germline CDR1 and CDR2 sequences are MDHEN and SYDVKM. V lost 1 base, J lost 7 bases, and 13 bases lay in between. The CDR3 bases are TGTGCCAGCAGTTTATCCGGGGGGCGGGGTGAAAAACTGTTTTTT. Its protein is CASSLSGGRGEKLFF.

This clone was detected only a few times. The chain carries TRBV18 and TRBJ1-4; D unresolved. The CDR3 runs 14 residues. Germline loops: CDR1 KGHSH, CDR2 LQKENI. The V gene lost 0 bases and the J gene lost 7 bases, with 9 bases spanning the gap. The CDR3 nucleotides are TGTGCCAGCTCACCACCAGAGTTGAGTGAAAAACTGTTTTTT. It translates to CASSPPELSEKLFF.